A single T cell receptor (beta chain) is shown here with its context. Germline CDR1 and CDR2: MNHEY and SVGEGT. Trimming left V 5 bases short and J 7 bases short, with 17 bases between. There are 15 residues in the CDR3. The data were obtained in a study of blood T cell repertoires in COVID-19. Study overall: Samples taken during acute and convalescent COVID-19 were collected in the United States, Italy and Spain. PBMCs, B-cell-depleted T cells, or T cells were the source of the cDNA or gDNA that made up the material.

Sequencing was performed with immunoSEQ multiplex PCR; in TCRdb, only in-frame clones are kept and a portion is missing. The table includes roughly 120,000 clones, around nine tenths detected once. The rearrangement links TRBV6-2 or TRBV6-3 to TRBJ1-4; D is uncertain. Sequenced input: peripheral blood. This receptor was identified in a woman between 45 and 60 years old with acute or convalescent COVID-19. The DNA of the CDR3 is TGTGCCAGCAGTCCCGGTCCGAGAGGCGGTGAAAAACTGTTTTTT. Its protein product is CASSPGPRGGEKLFF.